This T cell receptor (beta chain) was sequenced in a study of T cell responses to AZD1222 COVID-19 vaccine. Broader study findings: Baseline serostatus was positive in only a handful of AZD1222 recipients. A rise in Spike-specific TCR breadth and depth followed two AZD1222 doses. A mostly white British donor set with more females was recruited, and clonal diversity was possibly underestimated. Sampling that yielded the repertoires occurred only after the peak T cell response.

Profiling relied on immunoSEQ multiplex PCR, and the TCRdb table lists in-frame clones only, not all of them. The data contain tens of thousands of clones, about 88% of them seen just once; the ten biggest clones take up less than 6%. V lost 5 bases and J lost 5, with 13 bases in between. CDR3 size: 13 residues. On this clone: Its specificity is unknown.

This TCR was recovered from an adult who received the AZD1222 COVID-19 vaccine. The chain has TRBV12-3 or TRBV12-4 and TRBJ2-7; either TRBD1 or TRBD2 may supply D (6 bases each). The sequencing here drew on peripheral blood, taken 28 days after the second AZD1222 dose. The CDR3 is CASSPERGDEQYF. The DNA of the CDR3 is TGTGCCAGCAGTCCCGAAAGGGGGGACGAGCAGTACTTC.